The present entry profiles one T cell receptor beta chain with its context. This specimen belongs to a study of control samples from healthy donors and cancer patients. Assay: immunoSEQ multiplex PCR; the TCRdb copy retains only in-frame clones and omits some. This sample has approximately 86,000 clones, with approximately 87% found just once. The V and J ends lost 6 bases and 1 base respectively, with 15 bases between them. Germline CDR1 MNHNY, CDR2 SVGAGI (reference sequence). This CDR3 region has 16 residues. Material for sequencing was blood. The TCR comes from a woman in her 40s in good health. This chain links TRBV6-6 with TRBJ2-2; D may be TRBD2 (5 bases). The CDR3 loop reads CASSPRRRMNTGELFF. The CDR3 DNA is TGTGCCAGCAGCCCGAGGAGGCGGATGAACACCGGGGAGCTGTTTTTT.